This T cell receptor (beta chain) is from a study of beta chain features in type 1 diabetes. Notes on the study in general: Shorter TCRB CDR3s, moderately but significantly so, were found in Type 1 diabetes patients in all four CD4+ subsets. Type 1 diabetes patients had VDJ junctions that carried fewer insertions and more deletions.

Sorting of CD4+ naive, central memory, regulatory and stem cell-like memory cells was performed via CD45RO/CCR7/CD25/CD127/CD95/CD27. Remarks on this clone: Its antigen is unidentified.

Investigators reverse transcribed all isolated RNA, so they sequenced expressed TCRB transcripts. Clones were sequenced by immunoSEQ multiplex PCR, and TCRdb holds only the in-frame ones, with some missing. The data contain 130,000 or so clones, around a sixth of them seen just once; the ten biggest clones take up 2% to 3%. The CDR3 extends over 15 amino acids. V gave up 3 bases and J gave up 2 bases, with 14 bases separating them. Germline V gene data show CDR1 as GTSNPN and CDR2 as SVGIG (reference sequence). The material sequenced was central memory CD4+ T cells from blood. The sequence was collected from a man between 18 and 29 years old with type 1 diabetes. The chain is built from TRBV30 and TRBJ1-5; D is unresolved. CDR3 nucleotides: TGTGCCTGGAGGGATTTAGGTCCAGGCAATCAGCCCCAGCATTTT. This translates into CAWRDLGPGNQPQHF.